This T cell receptor beta chain was found in a study of blood T cell repertoires in COVID-19. Looked up from germline, CDR1 is MNHNY and CDR2 is SVGAGI (reference sequence). The CDR3 contains 17 residues. Trimming stripped 5 bases from V and 4 bases from J, with 21 bases between. Some clones are missing from TCRdb's copy, which holds only in-frame ones; the method was immunoSEQ multiplex PCR. The sample yields around 200,000 clones, approximately 86% seen once. The chain is built from TRBV6-6 and TRBJ2-1; tentative D call: TRBD2 (6 bases). Sequences were obtained from peripheral blood. This clonotype originated in a man in his forties or fifties with active or convalescent COVID-19. The CDR3 DNA reads as TGTGCCAGCAGTCCGGAGCGGGTCGGGTCTATGTACAATGAGCAGTTCTTC. Translating it yields CASSPERVGSMYNEQFF.